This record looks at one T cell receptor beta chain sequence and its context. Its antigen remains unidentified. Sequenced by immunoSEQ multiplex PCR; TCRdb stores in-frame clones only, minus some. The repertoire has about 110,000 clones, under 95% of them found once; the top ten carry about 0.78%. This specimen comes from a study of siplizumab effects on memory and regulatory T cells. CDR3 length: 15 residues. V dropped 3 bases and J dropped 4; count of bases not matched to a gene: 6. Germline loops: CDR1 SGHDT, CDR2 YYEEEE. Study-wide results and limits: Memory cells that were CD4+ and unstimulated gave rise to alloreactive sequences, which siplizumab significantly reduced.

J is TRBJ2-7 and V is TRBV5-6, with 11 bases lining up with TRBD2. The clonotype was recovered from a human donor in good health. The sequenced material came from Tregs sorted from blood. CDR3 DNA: TGTGCCAGCAGCTCCACTAGCGGGAGTCGGTACGAGCAGTACTTC. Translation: CASSSTSGSRYEQYF.